This TCR beta chain was profiled in a study of beta chain features in type 1 diabetes. The CDR3 spans 13 residues. J gave up 6 bases and V 3 bases, and 3 bases lay outside the gene matches. Germline V gene lookup returns CDR1 SQVTM and CDR2 ANQGSEA. The authors took one heparinised blood draw, averaging approximately 0.12 L, from each donor. Comments on this clone: Its antigen is still unknown.

Study-wide findings and caveats: Fewer insertions but more deletions were seen at VDJ junctions in type 1 diabetes patients.

Expressed TCRB transcripts were sequenced because the entire RNA isolate underwent reverse transcription. TCRdb's table, derived via immunoSEQ multiplex PCR, lists solely in-frame clones and lacks some. Found here are about 180,000 clones, about an eighth of them singletons; the top ten hold 0.55% to 0.8%. The genes are TRBV29-1 and TRBJ2-1; 9 nucleotides line up with TRBD2. This clonotype was obtained from a woman aged 18 to 35 in good health. The sequenced sample was central memory CD4+ T cells from blood. The CDR3 DNA reads TGCAGCGTTGATGCGGGAGGGCCCAATGAGCAGTTCTTC. Amino acids: CSVDAGGPNEQFF.